The rows below give T cell receptor beta chains drawn from one sample of a study of neurological immune-mediated disorders. In TCRdb, the 5' RACE reads were re-called with MiXCR into one record per CDR3 protein. Of roughly 15,000 distinct CDR3 sequences listed, approximately 14% are singletons. Sample: PBMCs. The receptors here all came from a man in his 60s with HTLV-1-associated myelopathy (HAM/TSP). Each CDR3 is given with its conserved first and last residue. Clone size is given as once, few, many, or a class for an expanded clone.

clone size: medium-sized; J gene: TRBJ2-7; V gene: TRBV15; CDR3 protein: CATSRGLHSYEQYF
clone size: many; J gene: TRBJ2-5; V gene: TRBV6-2/TRBV6-3; CDR3 protein: CASSVGTQETQYF
clone size: many; J gene: TRBJ1-1; V gene: TRBV5-1; CDR3 protein: CASSLGGSNTEAFF
clone size: medium-sized; J gene: TRBJ2-7; V gene: TRBV5-1; CDR3 protein: CASSLAVGLSYEQYF
clone size: medium-sized; J gene: TRBJ1-3; V gene: TRBV10-3; CDR3 protein: CAIRQPSGNTIYF
clone size: many; J gene: TRBJ2-7; V gene: TRBV7-2; CDR3 protein: CASSLGGTVSYEQYF
clone size: many; J gene: TRBJ1-2; V gene: TRBV27; CDR3 protein: CASSLATGKYGYTF
clone size: many; J gene: TRBJ1-2; V gene: TRBV6-4; CDR3 protein: CASRQTGPGYTF
clone size: medium-sized; J gene: TRBJ1-5; V gene: TRBV5-6; CDR3 protein: CASSIQGQPQHF
clone size: medium-sized; J gene: TRBJ1-1; V gene: TRBV7-2; CDR3 protein: CASSSIFQAFF
clone size: medium-sized; J gene: TRBJ2-7; V gene: TRBV18; CDR3 protein: CASSGGQGSYEQYF
clone size: many; J gene: TRBJ1-2; V gene: TRBV28; CDR3 protein: CASSGGAPYGYTF
clone size: medium-sized; J gene: TRBJ1-2; V gene: TRBV15; CDR3 protein: CATSDLTRNYGYTF
clone size: many; J gene: TRBJ2-2; V gene: TRBV5-1; CDR3 protein: CASVPGIRADGELFF
clone size: medium-sized; J gene: TRBJ2-2; V gene: TRBV12-3/TRBV12-4; CDR3 protein: CASIAITGAGELFF
clone size: many; J gene: TRBJ2-1; V gene: TRBV5-6; CDR3 protein: CASSLNRLSYNEQFF
clone size: many; J gene: TRBJ2-7; V gene: TRBV6-2/TRBV6-3; CDR3 protein: CASRPTAGAEQYF
clone size: many; J gene: TRBJ2-3; V gene: TRBV5-1; CDR3 protein: CASSPDVGLTDTQYF
clone size: many; J gene: TRBJ1-1; V gene: TRBV9; CDR3 protein: CASSVVMGTEAFF
clone size: many; J gene: TRBJ1-1; V gene: TRBV19; CDR3 protein: CASSMGERYTEAFF
clone size: medium-sized; J gene: TRBJ2-5; V gene: TRBV29-1; CDR3 protein: CSAPEGGGGKTQYF
clone size: many; J gene: TRBJ1-6; V gene: TRBV11-2; CDR3 protein: CASSLDSGRGRNLHSPLHF
clone size: many; J gene: TRBJ1-2; V gene: TRBV20-1; CDR3 protein: CSASKQGLLPYYGYTF
clone size: many; J gene: TRBJ2-4; V gene: TRBV12-3/TRBV12-4; CDR3 protein: CASRPSGGAKNIQYF
clone size: many; J gene: TRBJ2-3; V gene: TRBV7-3; CDR3 protein: CASSPTGSGGRGTDTQYF
clone size: many; J gene: TRBJ2-7; V gene: TRBV20-1; CDR3 protein: CSAWATGLAMYEQYF
clone size: many; J gene: TRBJ2-3; V gene: TRBV10-3; CDR3 protein: CAISVLAGETDTQYF
clone size: medium-sized; J gene: TRBJ2-3; V gene: TRBV20-1; CDR3 protein: CSAWASSTDTQYF
clone size: many; J gene: TRBJ2-6; V gene: TRBV5-1; CDR3 protein: CASSLVGTGSSGANVLTF
clone size: medium-sized; J gene: TRBJ2-7; V gene: TRBV12-3/TRBV12-4; CDR3 protein: CASSPREDSYEQYF
clone size: many; J gene: TRBJ2-7; V gene: TRBV7-8; CDR3 protein: CASPREGDWYEQYF
clone size: many; J gene: TRBJ1-4; V gene: TRBV18; CDR3 protein: CASSPPGGREKLFF
clone size: many; J gene: TRBJ1-1; V gene: TRBV19; CDR3 protein: CASSIVPGTEAFF
clone size: many; J gene: TRBJ2-4; V gene: TRBV2; CDR3 protein: CASRFDVAQYF
clone size: medium-sized; J gene: TRBJ1-5; V gene: TRBV9; CDR3 protein: CARQGQPQHF
clone size: many; J gene: TRBJ1-2; V gene: TRBV12-3/TRBV12-4; CDR3 protein: CASSLTGRDYGYTF
clone size: many; J gene: TRBJ2-7; V gene: TRBV27; CDR3 protein: CASLKGNEQYF
clone size: medium-sized; J gene: TRBJ1-2; V gene: TRBV3-1; CDR3 protein: CASSQGLRRSGYTF
clone size: few; J gene: TRBJ2-1; V gene: TRBV7-3; CDR3 protein: CASTPQGGNEQFF
clone size: many; J gene: TRBJ2-5; V gene: TRBV29-1; CDR3 protein: CSHNGQGAKETQYF
clone size: medium-sized; J gene: TRBJ2-7; V gene: TRBV7-2; CDR3 protein: CASSLATPPYEQYF
clone size: many; J gene: TRBJ1-4; V gene: TRBV4-3; CDR3 protein: CASSQGTGGLTNEKLFF
clone size: medium-sized; J gene: TRBJ2-7; V gene: TRBV10-3; CDR3 protein: CAIRGGLGNEQYF
clone size: many; J gene: TRBJ2-1; V gene: TRBV20-1; CDR3 protein: CSARYGVNEQFF
clone size: many; J gene: TRBJ1-2; V gene: TRBV5-1; CDR3 protein: CASSLIGTGDGYTF
clone size: medium-sized; J gene: TRBJ2-3; V gene: TRBV5-1; CDR3 protein: CASSLPSGGADTQYF
clone size: many; J gene: TRBJ1-1; V gene: TRBV5-4; CDR3 protein: CASRLRGGLNTEAFF
clone size: many; J gene: TRBJ2-7; V gene: TRBV7-2; CDR3 protein: CASSLVAGGAYEQYF